The entry below describes one T cell receptor (beta chain). Its antigen is currently not known. Base quality data are lacking; no much larger clone is found one base away. The library was generated by the immunoSEQ multiplex PCR assay. Not all clones reach the TCRdb copy of this immuneACCESS table, which keeps in-frame sequences only. Checked studies attribute under half of the gap to unresolved V genes and leave the rest unexplained. The sample yields over 60,000 clones; around 87% were counted once. The top ten clones comprise around two fifths of the sample. The sample originates from a study of radiotherapy plus CTLA-4 blockade in lung cancer listed by TCRdb under 2018. For the wider study: Among enrolled patients, around 20% had an objective response and 31% reached disease control. The study at large found these results: The strongest predictors of response, as reported, were early dynamic changes in blood T cell clones along with a rise in serum interferon-beta after radiation. TCR clones derived from tumors expanded in peripheral blood after treatment with radiotherapy and ipilimumab.

The germline V gene sets CDR1 to MNHEY and CDR2 to SVGAGI. The CDR3 contains 16 residues, cysteine and phenylalanine counted. Only CDR3 DNA remains: 48 bases, in frame from the first base. Trimming removed 2 bases from V and 4 bases from J; the gene matches leave 7 bases unexplained. The study tested focal radiation therapy combined with CTLA-4 blockade (ipilimumab) in patients with chemo-refractory metastatic non-small-cell lung cancer. The receptor was isolated from a human donor with non-small cell lung cancer that progressed on radiotherapy plus ipilimumab. This specimen was peripheral blood, taken from a patient treated with radiotherapy plus ipilimumab. The rearranged segments are TRBV6-5 and TRBJ2-1; 8 junctional bases match TRBD2. The DNA is TGTGCCAGCAGTTACCCAGGCAGCGGGAGTTACAATGAGCAGTTCTTC. Its translation is CASSYPGSGSYNEQFF.